This TCR delta chain was recorded in a study of γδ T cells in repeated Plasmodium falciparum infection. In the study overall: Malaria-naive adults were infected with P. falciparum NF54 four times over roughly 600 days.

Points from the study as a whole: Donors in Mali lived in a small rural village, largely one ethnic group.

TCRdb reanalyzed the multiplex PCR reads using CATT. The top ten clones hold over 6.5% of a sample with about 48,000 delta-chain clones, 1.6% of them seen once. A note on this clone: What it binds is unknown. The translation of this DNA and the TCRdb protein of a much larger clone differ at residue 8, probably owing to a read error; the protein shown here is translated from the DNA.

This CDR3 is built from 17 residues. CDR1 is TSWWSYY, CDR2 QGS, per germline. V was clipped by 3 bases and J by 2 bases; unmatched bases: 10. Gammadelta T cells were flow-sorted from PBMC into Vgamma9/Vdelta2+ and Vdelta2-negative populations for bulk analysis. Sequenced: gamma-delta T cells from blood. The rearrangement uses TRDV1 and TRDJ1; 9 nucleotides agree with TRDD3. Here the J gene was assigned by germline matching of the DNA, as TCRdb has none. The receptor comes from a pool of human donors (malaria-infected and uninfected, not separated). CDR3 region: CALGDFLWLGDTDKLIF. The DNA of the CDR3 is TGTGCTCTTGGGGACTTCCTCTGGCTGGGGGATACCGATAAACTCATCTTT.